Reported below is one T cell receptor (beta chain). The data originate from a study of blood T cell repertoires in COVID-19. Study background: Samples taken during acute and convalescent COVID-19 were collected in the United States, Italy and Spain.

Sequencing used immunoSEQ multiplex PCR; TCRdb keeps in-frame clones, though not all of them. Of around 63,000 clones in the sample, 70% to 85% were seen once. Germline V gene lookup returns CDR1 MNHEY and CDR2 SVGAGI. Trimming removed 9 bases from V and 7 bases from J; junction bases left unmatched: 4. The CDR3 has 11 residues. Sequencing used peripheral blood. The chain has TRBV6-5 and TRBJ2-3; 7 bases match TRBD1. This clonotype was obtained from a woman aged 70-85 years with acute or convalescent COVID-19. In DNA form, the CDR3 reads TGTGCCAGTAGACAGGGAAATACGCAGTATTTT. Its protein product is CASRQGNTQYF.